The T cell receptor beta chain under discussion was sequenced for a study of blood T cell repertoires in COVID-19 (dated by TCRdb to the early 2020s). For context, the study as a whole: Samples covering the acute and convalescent phases of COVID-19 were provided by collaborators in the United States, Italy and Spain. Deeply sampled blood TCRbeta repertoires from subjects exposed to, actively infected with, or recovered from COVID-19 were included in the dataset. The material from the prospective study consisted of cDNA or gDNA derived from T cells, B-cell-depleted T cells, or PBMCs. The repertoires were released in a freely available public database meant as a resource for research on the immune response to SARS-CoV-2. A de-identified subject ID, COVID-19 status, age in years and sex were almost always included in the sample metadata. Where available, HLA class I and class II types were taken from metadata supplied by the sample provider and were not determined by assay-based typing. Samples came from the ongoing ImmuneRACE study (first 160 participants) plus 1,254 subjects from 6 global collaborators.

CDR1 LGHDT and CDR2 YNNKEL are derived from the germline V gene (reference sequence). The V end loses 1 base and the J end loses 4 bases, and a stretch of 10 bases separates them. There are 14 amino acids in the CDR3, from cysteine to phenylalanine inclusive. This entry keeps only the CDR3 DNA: 42 bases, framed from base 1. Whole blood was collected in K2EDTA tubes by collaborating institutions according to the institutions' own protocols. For TCRbeta analysis, collaborator samples were shipped as frozen whole blood, as isolated PBMCs, or as DNA extracted from either sample type. On this clone itself: The clone's antigen remains unknown. No base quality values were provided; no much bigger clone lies one nucleotide off.

The full study reports these points: Clinical and demographic metadata were provided uncurated, with the amount varying by source and participant.

TCRbeta CDR3 regions were amplified from genomic DNA using the immunoSEQ Assay, a bias-controlled multiplex PCR. Concerning the study's data processing: Nucleated cell counts per sample were estimated from amplification of reference gene primers within the assay. Sequence reads were collapsed and filtered to measure the absolute abundance of every unique TCRbeta CDR3 rearrangement. Productive Simpson clonality was computed per sample as the square root of Simpson's diversity index over productive rearrangements. TCRdb holds this immuneACCESS table with in-frame rearrangements only. Some clones are missing; in checked studies, unresolved V genes explain under half, and the rest has no known cause. Clone size and V and J calls were adopted from that table, with D and trimming inferred from the DNA. The sample has 150,000 to 170,000 clones on record, approximately 78% of them singletons. The ten largest clonotypes hold under 2% of the sample.

Sequenced sample: peripheral blood. The sequence derives from a man older than 75 with acute or convalescent COVID-19. The chain was built from TRBV3-1 (or the pseudogene TRBV3-2) and TRBJ1-2, with no confidently assigned D gene. The nucleotides are TGTGCCAGCAGCCAAGGGGAGGGCGTCTATGGCTACACCTTC. Protein translation: CASSQGEGVYGYTF.